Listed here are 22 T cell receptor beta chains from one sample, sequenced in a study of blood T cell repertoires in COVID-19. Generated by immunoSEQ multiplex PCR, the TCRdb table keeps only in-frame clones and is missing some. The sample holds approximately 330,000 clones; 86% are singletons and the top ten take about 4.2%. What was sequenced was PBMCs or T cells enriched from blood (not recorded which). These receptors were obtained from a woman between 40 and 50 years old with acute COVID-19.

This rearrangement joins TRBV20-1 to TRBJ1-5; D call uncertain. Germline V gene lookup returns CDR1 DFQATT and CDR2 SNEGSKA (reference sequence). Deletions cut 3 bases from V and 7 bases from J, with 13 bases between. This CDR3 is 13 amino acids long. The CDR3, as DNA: TGCAGTGCTAGTTCTGGCGGCGTCCAGCCCCAGCATTTT. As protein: CSASSGGVQPQHF.

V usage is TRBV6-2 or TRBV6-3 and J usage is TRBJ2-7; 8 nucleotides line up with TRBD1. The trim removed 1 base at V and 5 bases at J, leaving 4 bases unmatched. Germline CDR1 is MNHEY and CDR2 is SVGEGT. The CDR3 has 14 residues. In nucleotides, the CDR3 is TGTGCCAGCAGTTACTACGACAGGGGCCACGAGCAGTACTTC. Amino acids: CASSYYDRGHEQYF.

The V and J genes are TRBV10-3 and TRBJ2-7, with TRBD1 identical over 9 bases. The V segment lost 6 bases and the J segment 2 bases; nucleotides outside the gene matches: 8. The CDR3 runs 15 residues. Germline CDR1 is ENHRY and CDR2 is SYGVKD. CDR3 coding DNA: TGTGCCATCAGCGACTTGGACAGGGGCACCTACGAGCAGTACTTC. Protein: CAISDLDRGTYEQYF.

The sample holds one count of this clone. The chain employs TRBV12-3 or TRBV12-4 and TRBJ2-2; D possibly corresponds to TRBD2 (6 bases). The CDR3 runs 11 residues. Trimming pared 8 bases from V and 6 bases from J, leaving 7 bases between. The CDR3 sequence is CASRRAGELFF. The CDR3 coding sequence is TGTGCCAGCCGGAGGGCCGGGGAGCTGTTTTTT.

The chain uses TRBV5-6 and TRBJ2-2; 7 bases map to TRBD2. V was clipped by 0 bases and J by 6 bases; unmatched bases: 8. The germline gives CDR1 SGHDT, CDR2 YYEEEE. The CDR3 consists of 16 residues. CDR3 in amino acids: CASSLAGGPYSGELFF. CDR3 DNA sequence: TGTGCCAGCAGCTTGGCGGGGGGACCTTACTCCGGGGAGCTGTTTTTT.

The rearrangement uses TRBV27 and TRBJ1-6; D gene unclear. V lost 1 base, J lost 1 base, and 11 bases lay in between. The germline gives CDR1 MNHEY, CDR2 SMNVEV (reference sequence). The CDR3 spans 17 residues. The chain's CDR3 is CASSLFGRGSYNSPLHF. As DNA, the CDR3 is TGTGCCAGCAGTTTATTTGGCAGAGGGTCCTATAATTCACCCCTCCACTTT.

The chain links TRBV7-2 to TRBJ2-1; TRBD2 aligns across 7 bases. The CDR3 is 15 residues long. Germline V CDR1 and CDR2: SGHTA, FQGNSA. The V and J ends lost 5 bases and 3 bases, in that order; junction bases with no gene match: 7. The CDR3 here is CASSPWGGDYNEQFF. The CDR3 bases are TGTGCCAGCAGCCCTTGGGGGGGAGACTACAATGAGCAGTTCTTC.

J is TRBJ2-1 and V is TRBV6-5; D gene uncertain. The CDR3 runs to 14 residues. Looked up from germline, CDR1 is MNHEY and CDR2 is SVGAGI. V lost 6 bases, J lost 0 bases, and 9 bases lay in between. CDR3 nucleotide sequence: TGTGCCAGCAGACCAGTCAACTCCTACAATGAGCAGTTCTTC. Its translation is CASRPVNSYNEQFF.

For the CDR3, the DNA is TGTGCCATCAGTGGTCGTGTCGTCACAGATACGCAGTATTTT. It specifies CAISGRVVTDTQYF. The J gene is TRBJ2-3, the V gene TRBV10-3; no definite D call. The CDR3 length is 14 residues. V lost 4 bases to trimming and J lost 2 bases, with 10 bases between them. Per germline, CDR1 ENHRY and CDR2 SYGVKD.

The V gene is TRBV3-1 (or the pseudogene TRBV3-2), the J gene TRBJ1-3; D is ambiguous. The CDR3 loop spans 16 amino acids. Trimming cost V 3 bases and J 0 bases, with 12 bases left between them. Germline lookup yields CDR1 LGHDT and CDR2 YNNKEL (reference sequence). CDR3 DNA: TGTGCCAGCAGCCATCCTCCAGGTCTCTCTGGAAACACCATATATTTT. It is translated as CASSHPPGLSGNTIYF.

Here the CDR3 reads CASSYGADYQPQHF. DNA of the CDR3: TGTGCCAGCAGTTATGGGGCAGATTATCAGCCCCAGCATTTT. The chain employs TRBV6-2 or TRBV6-3 and TRBJ1-5, with D tentatively TRBD1 (5 bases). The CDR3 extends over 14 amino acids. Germline V CDR1 and CDR2: MNHEY, SVGEGT. V was cut by 3 bases and J by 5 bases, with 11 bases left in between.

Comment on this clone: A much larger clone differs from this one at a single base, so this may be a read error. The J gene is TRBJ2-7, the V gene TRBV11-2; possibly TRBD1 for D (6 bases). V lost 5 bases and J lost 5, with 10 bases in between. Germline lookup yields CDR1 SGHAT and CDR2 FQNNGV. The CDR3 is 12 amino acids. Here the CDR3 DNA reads TGTGCCAGCAGCCCAACAGGGAACGAGCAGTACTTC. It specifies CASSPTGNEQYF.

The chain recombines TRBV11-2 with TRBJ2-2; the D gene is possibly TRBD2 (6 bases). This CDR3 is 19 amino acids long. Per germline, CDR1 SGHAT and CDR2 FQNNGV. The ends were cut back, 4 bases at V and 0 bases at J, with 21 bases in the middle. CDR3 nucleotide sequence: TGTGCCAGCAGCTCTATGACTGGGGGACTCATCCCGAACACCGGGGAGCTGTTTTTT. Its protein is CASSSMTGGLIPNTGELFF.

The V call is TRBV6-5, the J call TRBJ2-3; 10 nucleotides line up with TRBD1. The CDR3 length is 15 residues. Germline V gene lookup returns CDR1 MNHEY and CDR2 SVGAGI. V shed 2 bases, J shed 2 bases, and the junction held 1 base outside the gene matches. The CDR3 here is CASSYGTGDTDTQYF. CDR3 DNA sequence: TGTGCCAGCAGTTACGGGACAGGGGACACAGATACGCAGTATTTT.

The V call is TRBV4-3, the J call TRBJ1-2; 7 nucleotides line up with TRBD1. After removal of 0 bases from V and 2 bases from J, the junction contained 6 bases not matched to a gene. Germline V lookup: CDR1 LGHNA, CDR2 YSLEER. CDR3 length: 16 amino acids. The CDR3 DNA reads TGCGCCAGCAGCCAAGATCCGAGGGGGCAAAACTATGGCTACACCTTC. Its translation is CASSQDPRGQNYGYTF.

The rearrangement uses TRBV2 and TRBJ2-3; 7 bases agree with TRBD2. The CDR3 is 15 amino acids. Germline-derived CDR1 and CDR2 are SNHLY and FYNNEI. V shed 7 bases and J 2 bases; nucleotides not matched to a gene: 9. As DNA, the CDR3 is TGTGCCAGCACCGAAAACCGACTAGCCACAGATACGCAGTATTTT. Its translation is CASTENRLATDTQYF.

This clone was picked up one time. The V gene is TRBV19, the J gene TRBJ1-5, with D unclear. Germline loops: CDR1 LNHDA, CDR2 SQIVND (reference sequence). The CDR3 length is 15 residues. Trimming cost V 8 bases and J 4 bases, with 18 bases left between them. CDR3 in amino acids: CASGPSRPGNQPQHF. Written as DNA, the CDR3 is TGTGCCAGTGGACCTTCCCGACCGGGAAATCAGCCCCAGCATTTT.

CDR3 sequence reads: CASSPGTALGPQHF. CDR3 coding DNA: TGTGCCAGCAGCCCTGGGACAGCTCTAGGGCCCCAGCATTTT. The V gene is TRBV7-2, the J gene TRBJ1-5; TRBD1 matches at 7 bases. The CDR3 runs to 14 residues. V was clipped by 5 bases and J by 9 bases; unmatched bases: 10. Germline V gives CDR1 SGHTA, CDR2 FQGNSA.

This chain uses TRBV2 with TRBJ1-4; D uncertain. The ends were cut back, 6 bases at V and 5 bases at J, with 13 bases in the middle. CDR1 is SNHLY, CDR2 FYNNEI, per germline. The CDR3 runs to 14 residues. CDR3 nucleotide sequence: TGTGCCAGCAGCGCCGACATATTAAATGAAAAACTGTTTTTT. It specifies CASSADILNEKLFF.

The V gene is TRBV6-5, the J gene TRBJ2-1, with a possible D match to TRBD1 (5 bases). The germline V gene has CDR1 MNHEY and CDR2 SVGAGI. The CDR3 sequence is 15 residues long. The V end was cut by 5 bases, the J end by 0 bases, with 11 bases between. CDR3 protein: CASSLQGSSYNEQFF. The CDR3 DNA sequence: TGTGCCAGCAGTCTGCAGGGAAGCTCCTACAATGAGCAGTTCTTC.

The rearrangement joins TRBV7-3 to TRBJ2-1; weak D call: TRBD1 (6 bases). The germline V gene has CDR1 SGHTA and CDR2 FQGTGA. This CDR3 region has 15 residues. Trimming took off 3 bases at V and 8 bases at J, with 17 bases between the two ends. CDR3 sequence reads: CASSLERTGIHEQFF. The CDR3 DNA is TGTGCCAGCAGCTTGGAGAGAACAGGGATCCATGAGCAGTTCTTC. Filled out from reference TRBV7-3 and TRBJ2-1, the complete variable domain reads GAGVSQTPSNKVTEKGKYVELRCDPISGHTALYWYRQSLGQGPEFLIYFQGTGAADDSGLPNDRFFAVRPEGSVSTLKIQRTERGDSAVYLCASSLERTGIHEQFFGPGTRLTVL.

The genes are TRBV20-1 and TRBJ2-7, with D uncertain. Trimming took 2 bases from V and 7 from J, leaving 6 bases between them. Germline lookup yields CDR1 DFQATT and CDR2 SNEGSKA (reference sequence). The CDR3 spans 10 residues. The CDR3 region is CSARQEEQYF. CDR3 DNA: TGCAGTGCTAGACAGGAAGAGCAGTACTTC.